This T cell receptor (beta chain) was retrieved from a study of shared clonotypes between healthy human individuals. Across the study: Two women and a few men aged 18 to 49 served as donors.

Deletions cut 6 bases from V and 2 bases from J, with 14 bases between. This CDR3 has 15 amino acids. Germline values: CDR1 SNHLY, CDR2 FYNNEI. As defined, naive CD8 cells were CD45RO-negative and positively selected for CCR7, with terminally differentiated effector memory CD45RA+ cells excluded. Authors' processing steps: Because ImmunoSEQ provided only junction sequences with no quality scores, the filtering differed. The protocol was immunoSEQ multiplex PCR, while the TCRdb copy is restricted to in-frame clones and leaves out a portion. V and J calls and clone size are as listed in that table; D and trimming were resolved from the DNA. The sample lists millions of clones; 85% to 95% were seen once.

Sequencing input: naive CD8+ T cells from PBMCs. The clonotype comes from a man aged 18 to 29 in good health. Some clones in this sample may be carry-over from other donors' samples. The chain carries TRBV2 and TRBJ1-3, with D maybe TRBD1 (6 bases). The CDR3, as DNA: TGTGCCAGCAGGTTCCGGGACACGGCTGGAAACACCATATATTTT. Encoded protein: CASRFRDTAGNTIYF.